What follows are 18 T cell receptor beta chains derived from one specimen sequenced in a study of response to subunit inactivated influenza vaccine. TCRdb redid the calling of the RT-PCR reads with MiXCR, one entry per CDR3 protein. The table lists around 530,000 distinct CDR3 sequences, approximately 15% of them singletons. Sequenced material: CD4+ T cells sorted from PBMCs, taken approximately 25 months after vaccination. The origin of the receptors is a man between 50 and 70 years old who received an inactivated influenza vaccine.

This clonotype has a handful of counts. This CDR3 is CSVVGGAGIAEAFF. The CDR3 nucleotides are TGCAGCGTTGTTGGTGGGGCAGGGATCGCTGAAGCTTTCTTT. V usage is TRBV29-1 and J usage is TRBJ1-1; a possible D gene is TRBD1 (5 bases). Germline V gene data show CDR1 as SQVTM and CDR2 as ANQGSEA. There are 14 residues in the CDR3. Between the trimmed V and J ends, which lost 4 bases and 6 bases, there was a span of 18 bases.

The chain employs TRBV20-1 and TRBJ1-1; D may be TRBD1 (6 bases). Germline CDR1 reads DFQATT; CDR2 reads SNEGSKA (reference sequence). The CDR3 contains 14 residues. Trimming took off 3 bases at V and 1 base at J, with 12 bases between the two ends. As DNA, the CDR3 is TGCAGTGCTAGTGGCCAGGGGAGGAACACTGAAGCTTTCTTT. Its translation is CSASGQGRNTEAFF.

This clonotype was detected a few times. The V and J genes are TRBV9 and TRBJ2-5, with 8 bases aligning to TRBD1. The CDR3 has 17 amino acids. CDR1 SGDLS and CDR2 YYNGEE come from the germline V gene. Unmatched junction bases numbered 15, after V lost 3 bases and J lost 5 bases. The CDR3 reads CASSAHSQGASRETQYF. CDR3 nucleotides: TGTGCCAGCAGCGCCCACAGTCAGGGGGCAAGTAGGGAGACCCAGTACTTC.

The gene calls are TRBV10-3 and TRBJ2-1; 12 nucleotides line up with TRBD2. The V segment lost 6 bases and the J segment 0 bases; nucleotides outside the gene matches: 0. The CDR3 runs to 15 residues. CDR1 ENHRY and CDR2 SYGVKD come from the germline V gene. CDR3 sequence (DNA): TGTGCCATCAGGACTAGCGGGAGCTCCTACAATGAGCAGTTCTTC. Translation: CAIRTSGSSYNEQFF.

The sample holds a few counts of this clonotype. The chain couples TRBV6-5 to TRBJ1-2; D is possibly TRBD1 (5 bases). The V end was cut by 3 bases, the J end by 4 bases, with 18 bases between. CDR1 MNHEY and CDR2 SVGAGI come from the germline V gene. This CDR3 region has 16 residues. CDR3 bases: TGTGCCAGCAGTTATTCACCAGGGTCCTTGAGCTATGGCTACACCTTC. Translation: CASSYSPGSLSYGYTF.

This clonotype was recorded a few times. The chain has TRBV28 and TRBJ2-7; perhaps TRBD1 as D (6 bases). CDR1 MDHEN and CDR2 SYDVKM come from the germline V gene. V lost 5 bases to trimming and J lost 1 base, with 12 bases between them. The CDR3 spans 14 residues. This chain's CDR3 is CASSTPGHSYEQYF. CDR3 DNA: TGTGCCAGCAGTACCCCGGGACATTCCTACGAGCAGTACTTC.

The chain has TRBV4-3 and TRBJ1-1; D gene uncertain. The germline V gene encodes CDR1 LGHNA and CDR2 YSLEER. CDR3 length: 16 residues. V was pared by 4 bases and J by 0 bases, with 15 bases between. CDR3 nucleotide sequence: TGCGCCAGCAGCCCATTTAGTGGGCAGCTGAACACTGAAGCTTTCTTT. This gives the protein CASSPFSGQLNTEAFF.

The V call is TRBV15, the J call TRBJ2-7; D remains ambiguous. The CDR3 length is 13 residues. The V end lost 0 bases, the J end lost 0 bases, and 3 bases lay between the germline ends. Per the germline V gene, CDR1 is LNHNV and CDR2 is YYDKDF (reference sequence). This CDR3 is CATSRETSYEQYF. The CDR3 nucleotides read TGTGCCACCAGCAGAGAAACCTCCTACGAGCAGTACTTC.

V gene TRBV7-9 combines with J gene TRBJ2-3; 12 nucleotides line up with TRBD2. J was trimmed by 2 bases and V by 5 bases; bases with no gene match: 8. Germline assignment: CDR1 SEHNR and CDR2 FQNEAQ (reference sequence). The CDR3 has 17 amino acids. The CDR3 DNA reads TGTGCCAGCAGCCCCAGGACTAGCGGGACAATCACAGATACGCAGTATTTT. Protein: CASSPRTSGTITDTQYF.

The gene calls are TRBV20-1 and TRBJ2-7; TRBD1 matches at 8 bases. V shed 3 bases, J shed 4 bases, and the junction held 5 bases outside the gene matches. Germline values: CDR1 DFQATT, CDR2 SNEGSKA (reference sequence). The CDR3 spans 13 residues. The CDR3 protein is CSASDDRGYEQYF. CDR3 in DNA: TGCAGTGCTAGTGACGACAGGGGTTACGAGCAGTACTTC.

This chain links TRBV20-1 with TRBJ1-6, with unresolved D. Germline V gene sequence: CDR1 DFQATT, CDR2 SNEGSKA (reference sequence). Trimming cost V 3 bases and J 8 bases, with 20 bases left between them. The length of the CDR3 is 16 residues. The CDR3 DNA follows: TGCAGTGCTAGGTCCCACCGGGCCCTACTTTATTCACCCCTCCACTTT. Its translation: CSARSHRALLYSPLHF.

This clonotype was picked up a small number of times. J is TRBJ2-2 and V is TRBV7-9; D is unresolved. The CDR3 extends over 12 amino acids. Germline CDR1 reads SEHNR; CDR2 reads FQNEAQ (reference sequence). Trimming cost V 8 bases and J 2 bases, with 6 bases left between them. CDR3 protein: CASVHNTGELFF. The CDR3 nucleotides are TGTGCCAGCGTCCACAACACCGGGGAGCTGTTTTTT.

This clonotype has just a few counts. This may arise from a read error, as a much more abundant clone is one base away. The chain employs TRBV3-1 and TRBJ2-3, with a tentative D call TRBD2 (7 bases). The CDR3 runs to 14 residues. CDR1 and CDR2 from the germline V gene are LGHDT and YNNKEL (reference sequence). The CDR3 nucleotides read TGTACCAGCACCCCGGGGGGCGGTACAGATACGCAGTATTTT. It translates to CTSTPGGGTDTQYF.

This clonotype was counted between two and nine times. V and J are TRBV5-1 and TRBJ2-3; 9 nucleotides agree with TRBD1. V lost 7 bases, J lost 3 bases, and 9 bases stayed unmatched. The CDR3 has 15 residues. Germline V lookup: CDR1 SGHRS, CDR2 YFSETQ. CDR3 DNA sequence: TGCGCCAGCGGAACCGGGACAGGGACGACAGATACGCAGTATTTT. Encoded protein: CASGTGTGTTDTQYF.

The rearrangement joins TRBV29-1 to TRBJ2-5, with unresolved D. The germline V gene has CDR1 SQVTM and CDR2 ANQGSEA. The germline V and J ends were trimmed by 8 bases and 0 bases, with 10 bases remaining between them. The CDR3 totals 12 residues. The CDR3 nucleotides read TGCAGCTGTTTAACAAACCAAGAGACCCAGTACTTC. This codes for CSCLTNQETQYF. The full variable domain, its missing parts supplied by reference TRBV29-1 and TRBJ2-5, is SAVISQKPSRDICQRGTSLTIQCQVDSQVTMMFWYRQQPGQSLTLIATANQGSEATYESGFVIDKFPISRPNLTFSTLTVSNMSPEDSSIYLCSCLTNQETQYFGPGTRLLVL.

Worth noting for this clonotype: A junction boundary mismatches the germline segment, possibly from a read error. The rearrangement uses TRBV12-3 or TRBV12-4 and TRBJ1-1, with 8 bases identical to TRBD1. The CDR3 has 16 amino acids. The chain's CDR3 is CASSLGQGGINTEAFF. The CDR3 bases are TGTGCCAGCAGCTTAGGACAGGGAGGGATTAACACTGAAGCTTTCTTT.

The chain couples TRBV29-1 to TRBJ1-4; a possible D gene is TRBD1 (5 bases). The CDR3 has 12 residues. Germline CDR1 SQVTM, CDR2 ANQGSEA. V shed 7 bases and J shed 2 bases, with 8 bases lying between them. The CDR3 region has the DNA TGCAGCGGCAGGGAGACTAATGAAAAACTGTTTTTT. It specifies CSGRETNEKLFF.

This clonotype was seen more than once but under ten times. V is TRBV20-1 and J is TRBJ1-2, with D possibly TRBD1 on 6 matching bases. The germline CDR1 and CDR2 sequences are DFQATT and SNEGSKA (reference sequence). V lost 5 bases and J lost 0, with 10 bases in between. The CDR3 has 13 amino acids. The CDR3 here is CSAQTGANYGYTF. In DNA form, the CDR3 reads TGCAGTGCTCAGACAGGAGCTAACTATGGCTACACCTTC.